This T cell receptor beta chain was identified during a study of identical twins. Via MiXCR, TCRdb re-called the 5' RACE reads, giving one row per CDR3 protein. The sample records roughly 470,000 distinct CDR3 sequences, approximately 14% being singletons. This clonotype was detected ten times or more. The J segment lost 2 bases and the V segment lost 1 base, leaving 10 bases of the junction unmatched. CDR3 length equals 18 residues. Germline CDR1 LNHNV, CDR2 YYDKDF (reference sequence). These data were also reused for a study on yellow fever vaccine responses in identical twins. That publication notes: Twins' vaccine T cell responses reportedly seemed partly convergent and partly personalized.

The V gene is TRBV15, the J gene TRBJ2-7; 11 nucleotides align to TRBD2. Sequenced: CD4+ T cells sorted from blood. This TCR derives from a woman aged 18-29 years in good health. This CDR3 reads CATSRAIQTSGTTYEQYF. The CDR3 nucleotides are TGTGCCACCAGCAGAGCCATCCAGACTAGCGGGACCACCTACGAGCAGTACTTC.